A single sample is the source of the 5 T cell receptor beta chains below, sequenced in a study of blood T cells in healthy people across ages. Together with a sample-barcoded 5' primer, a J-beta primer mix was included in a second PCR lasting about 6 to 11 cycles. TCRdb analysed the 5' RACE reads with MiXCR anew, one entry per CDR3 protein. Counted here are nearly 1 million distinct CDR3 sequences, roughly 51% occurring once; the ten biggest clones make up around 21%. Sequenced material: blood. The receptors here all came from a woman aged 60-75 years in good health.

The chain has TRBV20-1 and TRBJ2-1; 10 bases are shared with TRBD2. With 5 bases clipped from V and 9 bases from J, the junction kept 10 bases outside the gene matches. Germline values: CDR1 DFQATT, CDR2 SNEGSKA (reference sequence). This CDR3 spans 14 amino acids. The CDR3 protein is CSAWLAGGPPEQFF. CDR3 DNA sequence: TGCAGTGCTTGGTTAGCGGGAGGCCCCCCTGAGCAGTTCTTC.

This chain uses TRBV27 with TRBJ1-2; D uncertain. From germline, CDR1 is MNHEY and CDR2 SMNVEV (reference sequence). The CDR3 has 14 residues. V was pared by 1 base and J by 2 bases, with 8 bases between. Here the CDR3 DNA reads TGTGCCAGCAGTTTATTTCCGGGGAACTATGGCTACACCTTC. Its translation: CASSLFPGNYGYTF.

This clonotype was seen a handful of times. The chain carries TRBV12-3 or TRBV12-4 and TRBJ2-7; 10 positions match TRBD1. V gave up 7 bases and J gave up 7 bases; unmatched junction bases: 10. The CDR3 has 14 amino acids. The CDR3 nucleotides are TGTGCCAGCACCGGGGACAGGGGAACTACGGAGCAGTACTTC. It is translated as CASTGDRGTTEQYF.

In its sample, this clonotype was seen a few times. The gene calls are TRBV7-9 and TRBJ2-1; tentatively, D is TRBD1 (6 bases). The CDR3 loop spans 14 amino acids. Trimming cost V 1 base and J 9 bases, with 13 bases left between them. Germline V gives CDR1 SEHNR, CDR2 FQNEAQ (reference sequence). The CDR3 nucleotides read TGTGCCAGCAGCTTAGGAATTCAGGGGACTGAGCAGTTCTTC. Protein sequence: CASSLGIQGTEQFF.

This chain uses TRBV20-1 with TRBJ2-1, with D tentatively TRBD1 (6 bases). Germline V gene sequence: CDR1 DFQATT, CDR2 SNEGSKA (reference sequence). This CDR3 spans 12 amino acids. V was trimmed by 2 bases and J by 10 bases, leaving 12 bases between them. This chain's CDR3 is CSARPGTREQFF. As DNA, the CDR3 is TGCAGTGCTAGACCCGGGACACGGGAGCAGTTCTTC.